Shown below are 11 T cell receptor beta chains from a single sample sequenced in a study of T cells expressing NK-cell markers. TCRdb reprocessed the 5' RACE reads and keeps a single row for each CDR3 protein, giving no DNA. This sample carries over 350,000 distinct CDR3 sequences, with about 10% going to the ten biggest clones. Sequenced sample: blood T cells: a sorted CD56 or NKG2C T cell subset, CD4+ or CD8+ T cells, or bulk PBMC T cells (not recorded which). These TCRs come from a woman between 50 and 59 years old in good health.

V and J are TRBV4-1 and TRBJ2-3; TCRdb calls TRBD2, which cannot be checked without DNA. CDR3 length: 17 residues. Germline CDR1 is MGHRA and CDR2 is YSYEKL. The CDR3 reads CASSQAGLADTTDTQYF.

The J gene is TRBJ2-3, the V gene TRBV7-2. This CDR3 is 16 amino acids long. Germline V lookup: CDR1 SGHTA, CDR2 FQGNSA. The CDR3 loop is CASSRVPASSTDTQYF.

The chain has TRBV13 and TRBJ2-3; TCRdb names TRBD2, which stays unverified in the absence of DNA. The CDR3 is 15 amino acids. Germline CDR1 PRHDT, CDR2 FYEKMQ (reference sequence). CDR3: CASIRRGGRTDTQYF.

J is TRBJ2-4 and V is TRBV20-1; TCRdb reports TRBD2, a call that lacks DNA to check it against. Germline V gene data show CDR1 as DFQATT and CDR2 as SNEGSKA (reference sequence). This CDR3 is 15 amino acids long. The CDR3 spells CSATRLAGGRNIQYF.

The J gene is TRBJ2-3, the V gene TRBV7-9; as DNA is missing, the TRBD2 call by TCRdb cannot be tested. The CDR3 length is 17 residues. Germline V gene lookup returns CDR1 SEHNR and CDR2 FQNEAQ (reference sequence). The CDR3 spells CASSLIGELAATDTQYF.

This chain uses TRBV12-3 or TRBV12-4 with TRBJ2-2. This CDR3 region has 13 residues. The CDR3: CASSLESTGELFF.

This chain connects TRBV10-3 to TRBJ2-5; TCRdb's D call, TRBD1, is unchecked because there is no DNA. This CDR3 is built from 11 residues. Germline V gives CDR1 ENHRY, CDR2 SYGVKD. Here the CDR3 reads CAIRDRDAQYF.

The rearrangement joins TRBV12-3 or TRBV12-4 to TRBJ1-6; TCRdb reports TRBD1, a call that lacks DNA to check it against. The CDR3 sequence is 18 residues long. The CDR3 here is CASSSRDSGSSYNSPLHF.

The rearrangement joins TRBV6-5 to TRBJ2-1; as DNA is missing, the TRBD1 call by TCRdb cannot be tested. The CDR3 is 17 residues long. The germline V gene encodes CDR1 MNHEY and CDR2 SVGAGI. The CDR3 loop is CASSYSFNRQGRNEQFF.

The gene calls are TRBV27 and TRBJ2-2; the D call from TCRdb, TRBD2, cannot be confirmed without DNA. Germline V gene data show CDR1 as MNHEY and CDR2 as SMNVEV (reference sequence). This CDR3 is built from 14 residues. The CDR3 is CASSELATAGELFF.

The chain links TRBV15 to TRBJ2-1; TCRdb proposes TRBD2, but this gene call is untestable without DNA. The CDR3 is 15 amino acids. Germline CDR1 reads LNHNV; CDR2 reads YYDKDF (reference sequence). The CDR3 region is CATRLDFSSYNEQFF.